This T cell receptor (beta chain) was recovered during a study of T cells in Graves' hyperthyroidism and ophthalmopathy. This CDR3 contains 15 residues. V was trimmed by 6 bases and J by 4 bases, leaving 16 bases between them. CDR1 is SGHDN, CDR2 FVKESK, per germline. This clonotype was found a few times. The CDR3 regions of TCR beta were amplified from RNA transcripts. TCR CDR3 underwent first-round RT-PCR with the HTBI primer set. A single record per CDR3 protein comes from TCRdb applying MiXCR to the multiplex PCR reads. The table shows a few hundred thousand distinct CDR3 sequences, with 15% to 20% occurring only once.

This chain links TRBV14 with TRBJ2-1; D not certain. The sequence was collected from a middle-aged man with Graves' ophthalmopathy. The material sequenced was blood. The CDR3 region has the DNA TGTGCCAGCAGGACTGGCAGCGACTTGTACAATGAGCAGTTCTTC. Its protein is CASRTGSDLYNEQFF.